This is a list of T cell receptor beta chains from one sample in a study of cytomegalovirus exposure and HLA in healthy donors. Assay: immunoSEQ multiplex PCR; the TCRdb copy retains only in-frame clones and omits some. The repertoire consists of 90,000 to 100,000 clones, with about 81% occurring once and the leading ten covering approximately 1.4%. The material sequenced was PBMCs. The receptor source for this set is a man aged 40-49 years in good health and CMV-seronegative. CDR3s include the opening cysteine and the closing phenylalanine or tryptophan. The D gene is left open where the match is weak. Clone size is shown for a subset of rows, as once, few, many or a class of expanded clone.

>TRBJ2-4|few|TRBV19|TRBD1
TGTGCCAGTAGTGTCGGACAGGGGTCAACCAAAAACATTCAGTACTTC
CASSVGQGSTKNIQYF
>TRBJ1-3|once|TRBV2|TRBD1
TGTGCCAGCAGTGCCCTGGACAGGTTGTCTGGAAACACCATATATTTT
CASSALDRLSGNTIYF
>TRBJ2-2|NA|TRBV18|TRBD1
TGTGCCAGCTCCTACGGACAGGGGTTCACCGGGGAGCTGTTTTTT
CASSYGQGFTGELFF
>TRBJ1-5|NA|TRBV18|NA
TGTGCCAGCTCACCCCAGGCAGGCATCCAGCCCCAGCATTTT
CASSPQAGIQPQHF
>TRBJ2-3|NA|TRBV28|TRBD2
TGTGCCAGCAGTTTCCGGACTAGCGGGGGGACGGCGCAGTATTTT
CASSFRTSGGTAQYF
>TRBJ1-6|few|TRBV6-1|NA
TGTGCCAGCAGTGAAGACAGCCCGAGCTCCTATAATTCACCCCTCCACTTT
CASSEDSPSSYNSPLHF
>TRBJ1-1|NA|TRBV6-5|NA
TGTGCCAGCAGTTACTCGACCCCACGAGGTACAGCTTTCTTT
CASSYSTPRGTAFF
>TRBJ1-2|NA|TRBV30|TRBD1
TGTGCCTGGAGTCAAGGACAGGGATTCTACACCTTC
CAWSQGQGFYTF
>TRBJ1-2|NA|TRBV15|NA
TGTGCCACCAGTGAACAGGGATTTGGCTACACCTTC
CATSEQGFGYTF
>TRBJ1-5|NA|TRBV2|NA
TGTGCCAGCAATCAACAGGGAGATCAGCCCCAGCATTTT
CASNQQGDQPQHF
>TRBJ1-2|NA|TRBV5-6|TRBD1
TGTGCCAGCAGCACAACACAGGGGGTGTCTGGCTACACCTTC
CASSTTQGVSGYTF
>TRBJ1-1|NA|TRBV7-3|NA
TGTGCCAGCAGCATCGGTCGGAACACTGAAGCTTTCTTT
CASSIGRNTEAFF
>TRBJ2-5|NA|TRBV28|NA
TGTGCCAGCAGTCCATCGCTCGCGGGGACGAGAGGGACCCAGTACTTC
CASSPSLAGTRGTQYF
>TRBJ1-1|NA|TRBV27|NA
TGTGCCAGCAGGGCCACAGGCACTGAAGCTTTCTTT
CASRATGTEAFF
>TRBJ1-6|NA|TRBV15|NA
TGTGCCACCAGCAGGCAGGGGAAGTCCTATAATTCACCCCTCCACTTT
CATSRQGKSYNSPLHF
>TRBJ2-2|few|TRBV5-1|NA
TGCGCCAGCAGCTCTATATCAAGGAACACCGGGGAGCTGTTTTTT
CASSSISRNTGELFF
>TRBJ1-2|NA|TRBV6-5|NA
TGTGCCAGCAGTTATAGCCAGGGGCCAACCTATGGCTACACCTTC
CASSYSQGPTYGYTF
>TRBJ2-1|NA|TRBV9|NA
TGTGCCAGCAGCGTAGTCCCCCATCCTAGCTCCTACAATGAGCAGTTCTTC
CASSVVPHPSSYNEQFF
>TRBJ2-5|once|TRBV5-1|NA
TGCGCTAGCATCGGGCAAGAGACCCAGTACTTC
CASIGQETQYF
>TRBJ1-2|once|TRBV4-1|TRBD1
TGCGCCAGCAGCCAACCGGGACAGGGATATGGCTACACCTTC
CASSQPGQGYGYTF
>TRBJ2-5|once|TRBV30|TRBD2
TGTGCCTGGAGTGTCTCTAGCGGGGGGGAGACCCAGTACTTC
CAWSVSSGGETQYF
>TRBJ1-5|NA|TRBV11-2|TRBD1
TGTGCCAGCAGCCCGGACAGGGGGTCTTGGCAGCCCCAGCATTTT
CASSPDRGSWQPQHF
>TRBJ2-1|NA|TRBV14|NA
TGTGCCAGCAGCCAAGCGGGCGGGAAATCCTACAATGAGCAGTTCTTC
CASSQAGGKSYNEQFF
>TRBJ2-5|once|TRBV10-3|TRBD1
TGTGCCATCAGTGGGCACCTGGGACAGACCCAAGAGACCCAGTACTTC
CAISGHLGQTQETQYF
>TRBJ2-5|NA|TRBV9|TRBD1
TGTGCCAGCAGCCCTGGACAGGGGATTGGGACCCAGTACTTC
CASSPGQGIGTQYF
>TRBJ1-1|NA|TRBV19|TRBD1
TGTGCCAGTAGTGTACGATCACAGGGGGCGAACACTGAAGCTTTCTTT
CASSVRSQGANTEAFF
>TRBJ2-7|NA|TRBV4-1|NA
TGCGCCAGCAGCCAAACGGACAGTTTCTACTACGAGCAGTACTTC
CASSQTDSFYYEQYF
>TRBJ1-1|few|TRBV18|TRBD1
TGTGCCAGCTCATCACAGGGGAGGGACACTGAAGCTTTCTTT
CASSSQGRDTEAFF
>TRBJ2-3|NA|TRBV5-6|TRBD2
TGTGCCAGCTCACGAGGGGCGGGGGGCACAGATACGCAGTATTTT
CASSRGAGGTDTQYF
>TRBJ2-1|NA|TRBV10-3|TRBD1
TGTGCCATCAGTTCGGACAGGATAAGGTACAATGAGCAGTTCTTC
CAISSDRIRYNEQFF
>TRBJ1-1|NA|TRBV6-5|NA
TGTGCCAGCAGCTGGACAGTCCCGCCAGGTGCTGAAGCTTTCTTT
CASSWTVPPGAEAFF
>TRBJ1-1|NA|TRBV5-6|NA
TGTGCCAGTACTAAAGCCGGGGGCACTGAAGCTTTCTTT
CASTKAGGTEAFF
>TRBJ1-5|NA|TRBV6-1|NA
TGTGCCAGCAGTGGTCAGCGTAGCAATCAGCCCCAGCATTTT
CASSGQRSNQPQHF
>TRBJ1-6|NA|TRBV7-2|TRBD1
TGTGCCAGCAGCATAAGGCAGGGGGAAGGGCCCCTCCACTTT
CASSIRQGEGPLHF
>TRBJ1-1|NA|TRBV5-1|NA
TGCGCCAGCAGCTTGGCGGGTTTGACGAACACTGAAGCTTTCTTT
CASSLAGLTNTEAFF
>TRBJ2-7|NA|TRBV4-1|TRBD2
TGCGCCAGCAGCCAAGGTAGCGGGGGGATCTCCTACGAGCAGTACTTC
CASSQGSGGISYEQYF
>TRBJ1-2|NA|TRBV6-6|NA
TGTGCCAGCAGACAAACACAGCATTCTAACTATGGCTACACCTTC
CASRQTQHSNYGYTF
>TRBJ2-2|once|TRBV9|NA
TGTGCCAGCAGCCCTCCGGGACATTGGAGGTCCGGGGAGCTGTTTTTT
CASSPPGHWRSGELFF
>TRBJ1-1|NA|TRBV5-1|NA
TGCGCCAGCAGCTTCTCCTCACTCGAGAACACTGAAGCTTTCTTT
CASSFSSLENTEAFF
>TRBJ1-1|few|TRBV28|TRBD1
TGTGCCAGCAGTTTAGACAGGGGGCGGGGAATCGAAGCTTTCTTT
CASSLDRGRGIEAFF
>TRBJ1-6|NA|TRBV28|NA
TGTGCCAGCAGTTTCGGCAGGGCCTCCTCCCATAATTCACCCCTCCACTTT
CASSFGRASSHNSPLHF
>TRBJ2-1|NA|TRBV5-5|TRBD1
TGTGCCAGCAGCTTGGGTCCCGGGACAGGCATCAATGAGCAGTTCTTC
CASSLGPGTGINEQFF
>TRBJ1-6|NA|TRBV4-3|TRBD1
TGCGCCAGCAGCCAAGAATGGGGACAGGGAGTACCCCTCCACTTT
CASSQEWGQGVPLHF
>TRBJ1-6|NA|TRBV4-2|NA
TGTGCCAGCAGGCGGCGACAGGACGCCGCTAATTCACCCCTCCACTTT
CASRRRQDAANSPLHF